Given below is one TCR beta chain in context. The antigen is undetermined. The data were taken from a study of neoadjuvant anti-PD-1 for oral cavity cancer. Across the study: Before surgery, most patients got three to four biweekly 3 mg/kg nivolumab doses. Study-level points and caveats: Each response group had just a few patients in TCR analyses.

Time point denoted: after neoadjuvant nivolumab, at surgical resection. Patients were newly diagnosed with stage II-IVA oral cavity squamous cell carcinoma without prior systemic or radiation treatment. PBMCs were not maintained or expanded in culture before analysis. Only in-frame clones appear in the TCRdb table, and some are missing; sequencing was by immunoSEQ multiplex PCR. The table includes about 39,000 clones, 60% to 80% detected once. This receptor was identified in a person aged 35 to 85 with oral cavity squamous cell carcinoma. The material was PBMCs, obtained after nivolumab (anti-PD-1) treatment.

Written as DNA, the CDR3 is TGTGCCAGCAGTCCAAGGAACCGGGACCCCTTCATATATTTT. Encoded protein: CASSPRNRDPFIYF. This chain links TRBV27 with TRBJ1-3, with D maybe TRBD1 (5 bases). This CDR3 comprises 14 residues. Trimming pared 5 bases from V and 12 bases from J, leaving 20 bases between. CDR1 is MNHEY, CDR2 SMNVEV, per germline (reference sequence).